This T cell receptor (beta chain) stems from a study of blood T cell repertoires in COVID-19. Sequencing was performed with immunoSEQ multiplex PCR; in TCRdb, only in-frame clones are kept and a portion is missing. The sample contains roughly 250,000 clones, roughly nine tenths of which appear only once. Germline V gene lookup returns CDR1 ENHRY and CDR2 SYGVKD. The CDR3 covers 15 residues. With 7 bases removed from V and 4 bases from J, the gap between germline ends came to 19 bases. Followed over time, Seattle patients had been enrolled while infection was active. The V and J genes are TRBV10-3 and TRBJ1-2; tentatively, D is TRBD1 (6 bases). The sequenced material came from peripheral blood. This clonotype originated in a woman younger than 45 with COVID-19, enrolled during active disease. CDR3 amino acids: CAIKGLVGGTYGYTF. As DNA, the CDR3 is TGTGCCATCAAGGGGCTCGTAGGGGGAACCTATGGCTACACCTTC.